The 9 T cell receptor beta chains in this list originate from one sample, sequenced in a study of T-cell reconstitution after alpha-beta-depleted transplantation in children. Library preparation (for TCRbeta) was performed with unique molecular identifiers. TCRdb itself ran the PCR reads through MiXCR, one entry per CDR3 protein. The sample yields about 300,000 distinct CDR3 sequences, roughly a tenth seen once. Here the sequenced sample was PBMCs, taken before TCRalphabeta/CD19-depleted stem cell transplant. The receptor set was obtained from a boy younger than two with acute myeloid leukemia, due to receive a stem cell transplant.

The chain is built from TRBV4-3 and TRBJ2-6; D is unclear. CDR3 length: 14 amino acids. The V gene's germline CDR1 is LGHNA and CDR2 YSLEER. With 3 bases removed from V and 0 bases from J, the gap between germline ends came to 3 bases. DNA for the CDR3: TGCGCCAGCAGCCATTACTCTGGGGCCAACGTCCTGACTTTC. Protein: CASSHYSGANVLTF.

There are a few counts of this clonotype. The chain has TRBV20-1 and TRBJ2-7; 8 nucleotides line up with TRBD1. Germline CDR1 and CDR2: DFQATT and SNEGSKA (reference sequence). This CDR3 contains 14 residues. V lost 4 bases and J lost 8; bases outside the gene matches: 13. For the CDR3, the DNA is TGCAGTGCTACTAGGCCAGGGGGCGCGGGTCAGCAGTACTTC. Amino acid sequence: CSATRPGGAGQQYF.

The table lists this clonotype with a few counts. The chain joins TRBV19 to TRBJ2-7, with TRBD2 as a possible D gene (6 bases). Germline V gene lookup returns CDR1 LNHDA and CDR2 SQIVND (reference sequence). The CDR3 spans 16 residues. V lost 5 bases, J lost 5 bases, and 22 bases lay in between. The CDR3 sequence: CASSLSAGGFIDEQYF. The CDR3 coding sequence is TGTGCCAGTAGTCTCTCAGCGGGTGGATTCATCGACGAGCAGTACTTC.

This clonotype has ten or more counts. The rearrangement links TRBV5-1 to TRBJ2-1, with D possibly being TRBD1 (5 bases). Germline V gives CDR1 SGHRS, CDR2 YFSETQ. This CDR3 region has 14 residues. V was trimmed by 1 base and J by 7 bases, leaving 12 bases between them. The CDR3 nucleotides are TGCGCCAGCAGCTTGTATCAGGGTGGGAATGAGCAGTTCTTC. This codes for CASSLYQGGNEQFF.

In its sample, this clonotype was seen a few times. The J gene is TRBJ2-7, the V gene TRBV7-6; no clear D. Germline values: CDR1 SGHVS, CDR2 FNYEAQ. The CDR3 is 15 amino acids. Trimming took 5 bases from V and 6 from J, leaving 20 bases between them. CDR3 coding DNA: TGTGCCAGCAGCGTAGGGCTGGGGATTTTTTCCGAGCAGTACTTC. Its protein product is CASSVGLGIFSEQYF. The entire variable domain, with the rest obtained from reference TRBV7-6 and TRBJ2-7, is as follows: GAGVSQSPRYKVTKRGQDVALRCDPISGHVSLYWYRQALGQGPEFLTYFNYEAQQDKSGLPNDRFSAERPEGSISTLTIQRTEQRDSAMYRCASSVGLGIFSEQYFGPGTRLTVT.

The CDR3 DNA is TGTGCCAGCAGCTTGCGGGAGCTGAACACAGATACGCAGTATTTT. Translation: CASSLRELNTDTQYF. The chain combines TRBV7-8 with TRBJ2-3; 7 bases are a match to TRBD2. The germline gives CDR1 SGHVS, CDR2 FQNEAQ. The ends lost 3 bases at V and 2 bases at J; junction bases unmatched: 5. This CDR3 spans 15 amino acids.

This clonotype was seen ten or more times. This sequence joins TRBV24-1 and TRBJ2-7; D might be TRBD1 (6 bases). Germline values: CDR1 KGHDR, CDR2 SFDVKD. V was shortened by 7 bases and J by 0 bases, with 21 bases between the two germline ends. The CDR3 is 17 residues long. In DNA, the CDR3 is TGTGCCACCAGCTTAATCGAGGACAGCTCGAGCTCCTACGAGCAGTACTTC. Protein sequence: CATSLIEDSSSSYEQYF.

This clonotype was recorded at least ten times. The rearrangement uses TRBV27 and TRBJ2-7; D is unresolved. Trimming shortened V by 3 bases and J by 3 bases, and 9 bases separated the two germline ends. The CDR3 spans 13 residues. Per germline, CDR1 MNHEY and CDR2 SMNVEV (reference sequence). The CDR3 region is CASSFGQFYEQYF. As DNA, the CDR3 is TGTGCCAGCAGTTTTGGCCAGTTCTACGAGCAGTACTTC.

This clonotype was observed at least ten times. CDR3 residues: CASSPKTGRASPLHF. As DNA, the CDR3 is TGTGCCAGCAGCCCGAAGACAGGGCGGGCTTCACCCCTCCACTTT. The chain combines TRBV7-2 with TRBJ1-6, with 7 bases aligning to TRBD1. Germline CDR1 and CDR2: SGHTA and FQGNSA. This CDR3 contains 15 residues. V dropped 5 bases and J dropped 9; count of bases not matched to a gene: 10.